This TCR beta chain was documented in a study of beta chain features in type 1 diabetes. Study-wide points: TCRB repertoires of naive, central memory and Treg cells appeared more similar among patients than among healthy donors. Shortening that was moderate but significant affected the TCRB CDR3s of Type 1 diabetes patients in all four CD4+ subsets.

Of note for this clone: The antigen is unknown.

Of the isolated RNA, all was reverse transcribed, and so the sequenced material was expressed TCRB transcripts. Sequenced by immunoSEQ multiplex PCR; TCRdb stores in-frame clones only, minus some. The sample carries hundreds of thousands of clones, roughly an eighth recorded once. Germline V gene lookup returns CDR1 MNHEY and CDR2 SMNVEV (reference sequence). Trimming stripped 3 bases from V and 4 bases from J, with 10 bases between. The CDR3 totals 14 residues. There was one heparinised blood draw per donor, averaging about 110 mL. This clonotype originated in a man younger than 45 with type 1 diabetes. The V and J genes are TRBV27 and TRBJ2-1; D may be TRBD2 (6 bases). Specimen: naive CD4+ T cells from blood. DNA of the CDR3: TGTGCCAGCAGTTTGGACGGGAGATACAATGAGCAGTTCTTC. Translating gives CASSLDGRYNEQFF.